Only a few counts were recorded for the clone carrying this T cell receptor beta chain. Its antigen is unknown. Germline V CDR1 and CDR2: MNHEY, SMNVEV (reference sequence). The CDR3 extends over 13 amino acids. Trimming took off 4 bases at V and 9 bases at J, with 10 bases between the two ends. The sample originates from a study of metastatic and nonmetastatic thyroid tumors. Regarding the study as a whole: According to reports, the diversity of TCR beta was significantly higher in malignant thyroid tumors than in benign nodules, and this held in both blood and tumor samples.

Until they underwent thyroid surgery, no patient had received any treatment. TCRdb re-called the PCR reads via MiXCR. The sample lists 20,000 to 25,000 clones; 20% were seen once. The specimen was blood. The clonotype comes from a female donor with papillary thyroid cancer or a benign thyroid nodule (not recorded which). Some clones in this sample may be carry-over from other donors' samples. The V and J genes are TRBV27 and TRBJ1-6; maybe TRBD1 (6 bases). CDR3: CASSSGVGSPLHF. In nucleotides, the CDR3 is TGTGCCAGCAGTTCAGGGGTGGGTTCACCCCTCCACTTT.